A selection of T cell receptor beta chains follows, all from one sample in a study of cytomegalovirus exposure and HLA in healthy donors. Assay used: immunoSEQ multiplex PCR; TCRdb lists only in-frame clones, some missing. The table lists about 71,000 clones, about 95% of them singletons. Source material: PBMCs. All receptors derive from a woman aged 18-29 years in good health and CMV-seronegative. Both conserved end residues are trimmed from each CDR3. Each record gives: clone size, V gene, CDR3 protein. The listing skips clone size in some rows; elsewhere it reads once, few, many or a size class.

clone size: .; V gene: TRBV6-5; CDR3 protein: ASSIDRDYGYT
clone size: .; V gene: TRBV2; CDR3 protein: ASSEGRRNSPLH
clone size: .; V gene: TRBV13; CDR3 protein: ASSSRSGDHQITETQY
clone size: .; V gene: TRBV5-6; CDR3 protein: ASSLGAGTEAF
clone size: .; V gene: TRBV9; CDR3 protein: ASSPRGDRAYEQY
clone size: .; V gene: TRBV7-9; CDR3 protein: ASSRSSYEQY
clone size: .; V gene: TRBV2; CDR3 protein: ASRGRTSVTDTQY
clone size: .; V gene: TRBV4-2; CDR3 protein: ASSQDGTGGNYGYT
clone size: .; V gene: TRBV6-4; CDR3 protein: ASSDPQGCEQY
clone size: once; V gene: TRBV28; CDR3 protein: ASSSGTENTEAF
clone size: .; V gene: TRBV7-7; CDR3 protein: ASSLSNAGQETQY
clone size: .; V gene: TRBV28; CDR3 protein: ASISAVGDTQY
clone size: .; V gene: TRBV19; CDR3 protein: ASSADRGYEKLF
clone size: .; V gene: TRBV29-1; CDR3 protein: SVRLAGGGPGELF
clone size: .; V gene: TRBV7-9; CDR3 protein: ASSPRTADTQY
clone size: .; V gene: TRBV16; CDR3 protein: ASSRDGNRATNYGYT
clone size: .; V gene: TRBV19; CDR3 protein: ASWGDYGYT
clone size: .; V gene: TRBV30; CDR3 protein: ALERGGNSYEQY
clone size: once; V gene: TRBV19; CDR3 protein: ASSNRDMGAHQPQH
clone size: .; V gene: TRBV7-2; CDR3 protein: ASSLAYPGQAFHGYT
clone size: .; V gene: TRBV30; CDR3 protein: AGTTGSGANVLT
clone size: .; V gene: TRBV11-2; CDR3 protein: ASSLQVASEQY
clone size: .; V gene: TRBV6-6; CDR3 protein: ASTEQGGTEAF
clone size: .; V gene: TRBV7-2; CDR3 protein: ASSPSPRIAGGSGELF
clone size: .; V gene: TRBV10-1; CDR3 protein: ASSELWQSSYNEQF
clone size: .; V gene: TRBV4-1; CDR3 protein: ASSQDSRSEQF
clone size: .; V gene: TRBV19; CDR3 protein: ARGTGSNQPQH
clone size: .; V gene: TRBV27; CDR3 protein: ASSPTGQGSYEQY
clone size: .; V gene: TRBV7-9; CDR3 protein: ASSQLRDSTYEQY
clone size: .; V gene: TRBV2; CDR3 protein: ASSADRGRTDTQY
clone size: .; V gene: TRBV6-7; CDR3 protein: ASNPPGGVNTGELF
clone size: .; V gene: TRBV6-6; CDR3 protein: ASSILAPYSTDTQY
clone size: .; V gene: TRBV6-6; CDR3 protein: ASSTGQGTGANVLT
clone size: .; V gene: TRBV6-6; CDR3 protein: ACCRDFTDTQY
clone size: .; V gene: TRBV7-9; CDR3 protein: ASSRGSYEQY
clone size: .; V gene: TRBV7-6; CDR3 protein: ASSLALAGSGETQY
clone size: .; V gene: TRBV9; CDR3 protein: ASSVGAFGASGGEQF
clone size: once; V gene: TRBV29-1; CDR3 protein: SVRSYYGYT
clone size: few; V gene: TRBV5-1; CDR3 protein: ASSLGRDETQY
clone size: .; V gene: TRBV4-2; CDR3 protein: ASSQDRGLAGGDYNEQF
clone size: .; V gene: TRBV6-5; CDR3 protein: ASSEGQGNSPLH
clone size: .; V gene: TRBV7-2; CDR3 protein: ASSLTRETQY
clone size: .; V gene: TRBV27; CDR3 protein: ASGQGYEQY
clone size: .; V gene: TRBV4-3; CDR3 protein: ASSQTETSFAYGYT
clone size: .; V gene: TRBV28; CDR3 protein: ASSLFQVTAPGNTIY
clone size: .; V gene: TRBV9; CDR3 protein: ASSVGAGTDTQY
clone size: .; V gene: TRBV11-2; CDR3 protein: ASSLVWADEAF
clone size: .; V gene: TRBV19; CDR3 protein: ASRQTGSTGELF
clone size: .; V gene: TRBV10-2; CDR3 protein: ASSDQGRGNTEAF
clone size: once; V gene: TRBV11-2; CDR3 protein: ASSLAGGETYEQY
clone size: .; V gene: TRBV5-8; CDR3 protein: ASSGGLVGTDTQY
clone size: .; V gene: TRBV6-5; CDR3 protein: ASSFFRNTGELF
clone size: .; V gene: TRBV9; CDR3 protein: ASSVEGAGADTQY